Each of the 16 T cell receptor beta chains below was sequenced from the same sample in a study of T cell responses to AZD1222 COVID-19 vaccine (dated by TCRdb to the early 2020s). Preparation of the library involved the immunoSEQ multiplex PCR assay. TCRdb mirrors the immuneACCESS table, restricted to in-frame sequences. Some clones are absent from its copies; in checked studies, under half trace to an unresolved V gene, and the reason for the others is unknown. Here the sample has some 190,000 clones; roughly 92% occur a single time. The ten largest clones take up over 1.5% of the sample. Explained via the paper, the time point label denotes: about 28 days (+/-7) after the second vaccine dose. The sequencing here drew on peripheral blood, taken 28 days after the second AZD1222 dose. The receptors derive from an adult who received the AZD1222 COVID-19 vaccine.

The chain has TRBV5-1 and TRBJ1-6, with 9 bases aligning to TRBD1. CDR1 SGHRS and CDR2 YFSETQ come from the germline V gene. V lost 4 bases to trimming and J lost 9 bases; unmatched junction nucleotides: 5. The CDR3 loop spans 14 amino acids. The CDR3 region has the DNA TGCGCCAGCAGCAAGGACAGGGGATCTTCACCCCTCCACTTT. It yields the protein CASSKDRGSSPLHF. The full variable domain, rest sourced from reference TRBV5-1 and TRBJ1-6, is KAGVTQTPRYLIKTRGQQVTLSCSPISGHRSVSWYQQTPGQGLQFLFEYFSETQRNKGNFPGRFSGRQFSNSRSEMNVSTLELGDSALYLCASSKDRGSSPLHFGNGTRLTVT.

Here the CDR3 reads CASSLWRDRGEQYF. DNA for the CDR3: TGTGCCAGCAGCTTATGGAGGGACCGCGGCGAGCAGTACTTC. V usage is TRBV7-2 and J usage is TRBJ2-7; TRBD2 is a possible D gene (6 bases). In germline, CDR1 is SGHTA, CDR2 FQGNSA. The CDR3 is 14 residues long. Trimming took 2 bases from V and 6 from J, leaving 14 bases between them.

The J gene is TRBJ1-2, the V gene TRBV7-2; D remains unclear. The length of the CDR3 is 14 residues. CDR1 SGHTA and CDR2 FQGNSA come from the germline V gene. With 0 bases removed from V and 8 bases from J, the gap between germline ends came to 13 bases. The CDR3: CASSLAVPRRGYTF. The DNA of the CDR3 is TGTGCCAGCAGCTTAGCGGTACCTAGGAGGGGCTACACCTTC. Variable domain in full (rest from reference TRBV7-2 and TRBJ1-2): GAGVSQSPSNKVTEKGKDVELRCDPISGHTALYWYRQSLGQGLEFLIYFQGNSAPDKSGLPSDRFSAERTGGSVSTLTIQRTQQEDSAVYLCASSLAVPRRGYTFGSGTRLTVV.

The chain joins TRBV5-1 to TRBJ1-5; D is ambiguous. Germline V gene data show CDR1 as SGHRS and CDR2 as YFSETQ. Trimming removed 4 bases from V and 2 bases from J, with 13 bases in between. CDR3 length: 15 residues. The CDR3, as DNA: TGCGCCAGCAGCCTCGCGGGTTTGGGCAATCAGCCCCAGCATTTT. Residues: CASSLAGLGNQPQHF.

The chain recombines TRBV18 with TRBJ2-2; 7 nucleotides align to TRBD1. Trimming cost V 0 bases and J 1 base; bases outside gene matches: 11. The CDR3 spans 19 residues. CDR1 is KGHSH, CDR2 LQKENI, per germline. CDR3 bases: TGTGCCAGCTCACCACCGTCCTTGCTACGGACAGGGAACACCGGGGAGCTGTTTTTT. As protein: CASSPPSLLRTGNTGELFF.

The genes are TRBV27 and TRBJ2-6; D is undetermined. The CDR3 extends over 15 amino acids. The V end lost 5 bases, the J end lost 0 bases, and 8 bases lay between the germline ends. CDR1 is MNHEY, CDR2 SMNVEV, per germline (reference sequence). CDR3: CASSPAISGANVLTF. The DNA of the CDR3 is TGTGCCAGCAGTCCTGCGATCTCTGGGGCCAACGTCCTGACTTTC. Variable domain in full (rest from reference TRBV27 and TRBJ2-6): EAQVTQNPRYLITVTGKKLTVTCSQNMNHEYMSWYRQDPGLGLRQIYYSMNVEVTDKGDVPEGYKVSRKEKRNFPLILESPSPNQTSLYFCASSPAISGANVLTFGAGSRLTVL.

The CDR3 DNA reads TGTGCCAGCAGCCAAGAAGGGTGGAGCACAGATACGCAGTATTTT. It encodes CASSQEGWSTDTQYF. The rearrangement joins TRBV4-2 to TRBJ2-3; D is uncertain. This CDR3 contains 15 residues. The germline gives CDR1 LGHNA, CDR2 YNFKEQ. V lost 0 bases, J lost 0 bases, and 7 bases lay in between.

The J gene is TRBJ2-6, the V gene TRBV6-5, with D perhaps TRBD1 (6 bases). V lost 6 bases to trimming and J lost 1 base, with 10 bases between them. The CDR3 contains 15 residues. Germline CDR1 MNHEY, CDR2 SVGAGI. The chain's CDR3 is CASSQGHSGANVLTF. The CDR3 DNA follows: TGTGCCAGCAGCCAGGGACATTCTGGGGCCAACGTCCTGACTTTC.

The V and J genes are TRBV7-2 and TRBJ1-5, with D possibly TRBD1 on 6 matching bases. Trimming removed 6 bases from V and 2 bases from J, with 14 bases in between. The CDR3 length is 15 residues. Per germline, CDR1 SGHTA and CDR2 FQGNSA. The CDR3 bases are TGTGCCAGCAGTCAGGACAGTTCCCGCAATCAGCCCCAGCATTTT. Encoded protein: CASSQDSSRNQPQHF.

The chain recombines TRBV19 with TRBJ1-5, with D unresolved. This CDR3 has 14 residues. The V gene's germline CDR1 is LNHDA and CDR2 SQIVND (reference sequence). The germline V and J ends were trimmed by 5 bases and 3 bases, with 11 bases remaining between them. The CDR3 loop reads CASSVGGFNQPQHF. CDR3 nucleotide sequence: TGTGCCAGTAGTGTCGGAGGGTTCAATCAGCCCCAGCATTTT.

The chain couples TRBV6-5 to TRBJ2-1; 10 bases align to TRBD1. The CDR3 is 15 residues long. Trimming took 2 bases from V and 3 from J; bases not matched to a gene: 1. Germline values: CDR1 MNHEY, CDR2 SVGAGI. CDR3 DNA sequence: TGTGCCAGCAGTTACGGGACAGGGGTCTACAATGAGCAGTTCTTC. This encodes CASSYGTGVYNEQFF.

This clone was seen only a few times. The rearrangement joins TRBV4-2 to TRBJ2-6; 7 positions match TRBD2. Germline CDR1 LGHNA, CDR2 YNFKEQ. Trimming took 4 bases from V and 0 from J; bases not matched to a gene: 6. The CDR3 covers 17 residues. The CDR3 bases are TGTGCCAGCAGCCCGCAGCCGGGGGGCTCTGGGGCCAACGTCCTGACTTTC. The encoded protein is CASSPQPGGSGANVLTF.

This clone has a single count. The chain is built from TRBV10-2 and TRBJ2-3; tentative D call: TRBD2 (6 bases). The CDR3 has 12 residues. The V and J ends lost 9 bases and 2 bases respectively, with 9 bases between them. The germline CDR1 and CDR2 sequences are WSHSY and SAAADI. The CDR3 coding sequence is TGCGCCAGTGGGAGGACCACAGATACGCAGTATTTT. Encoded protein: CASGRTTDTQYF.

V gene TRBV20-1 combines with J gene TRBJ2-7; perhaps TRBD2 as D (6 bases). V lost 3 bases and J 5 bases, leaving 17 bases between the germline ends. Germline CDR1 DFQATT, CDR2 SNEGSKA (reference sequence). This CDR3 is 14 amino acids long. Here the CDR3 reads CSASHGTPSHEQYF. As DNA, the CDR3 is TGCAGTGCTAGTCACGGGACTCCCTCGCACGAGCAGTACTTC.

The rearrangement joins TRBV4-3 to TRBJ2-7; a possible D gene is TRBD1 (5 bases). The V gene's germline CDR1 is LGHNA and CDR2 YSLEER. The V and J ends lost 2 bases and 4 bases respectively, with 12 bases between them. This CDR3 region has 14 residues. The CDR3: CASSQRRQFYEQYF. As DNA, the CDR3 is TGCGCCAGCAGCCAACGGAGACAGTTTTACGAGCAGTACTTC.

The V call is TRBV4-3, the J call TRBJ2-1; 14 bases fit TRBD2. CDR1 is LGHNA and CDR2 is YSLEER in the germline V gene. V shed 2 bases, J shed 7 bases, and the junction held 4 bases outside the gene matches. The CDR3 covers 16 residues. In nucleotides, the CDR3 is TGCGCCAGCAGCCAACGACTAGCGGGGGGGTTGAATGAGCAGTTCTTC. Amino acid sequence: CASSQRLAGGLNEQFF.